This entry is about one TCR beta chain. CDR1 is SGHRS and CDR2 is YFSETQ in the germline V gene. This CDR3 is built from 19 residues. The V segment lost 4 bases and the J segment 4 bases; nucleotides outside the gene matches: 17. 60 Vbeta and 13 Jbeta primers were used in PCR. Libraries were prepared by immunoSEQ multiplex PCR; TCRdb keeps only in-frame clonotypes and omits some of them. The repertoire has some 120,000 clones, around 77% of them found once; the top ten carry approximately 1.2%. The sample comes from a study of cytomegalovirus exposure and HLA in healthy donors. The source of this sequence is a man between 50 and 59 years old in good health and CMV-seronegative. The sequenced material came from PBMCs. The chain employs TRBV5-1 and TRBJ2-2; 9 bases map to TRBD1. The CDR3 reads CASSVKPGQGPSGTGELFF. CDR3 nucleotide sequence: TGCGCCAGCAGCGTTAAACCGGGACAGGGACCTTCGGGCACCGGGGAGCTGTTTTTT.